Shown below are 18 T cell receptor beta chains from a single sample sequenced in a study of cytomegalovirus exposure and HLA in healthy donors. Researchers ran the PCR with 60 Vbeta and 13 Jbeta primers. Repertoires were generated with immunoSEQ multiplex PCR, while TCRdb's copy carries only in-frame clones and drops some. The data contain about 140,000 clones, around three quarters of them singletons. Specimen: PBMCs. These receptors originate from a man aged 40-49 years in good health and CMV-seropositive.

The V and J genes are TRBV9 and TRBJ1-3; no reliable D call. Deletions cut 0 bases from V and 5 bases from J, with 12 bases between. Germline CDR1 reads SGDLS; CDR2 reads YYNGEE. The CDR3 totals 15 residues. CDR3 nucleotides: TGTGCCAGCAGCGTAGCTCCTATATCCCGAAACACCATATATTTT. Encoded protein: CASSVAPISRNTIYF.

The rearrangement uses TRBV13 and TRBJ2-3; 9 bases line up with TRBD1. V was pared by 5 bases and J by 6 bases, with 9 bases of the junction left unmatched. CDR3 size: 15 residues. Germline-derived CDR1 and CDR2 are PRHDT and FYEKMQ (reference sequence). CDR3 coding DNA: TGTGCCAGCAGCGCACAGGGGGCTCCAGGGGATACGCAGTATTTT. Its translation: CASSAQGAPGDTQYF.

The V and J genes are TRBV6-5 and TRBJ1-5; a weak D match, TRBD1 (5 bases). The germline gives CDR1 MNHEY, CDR2 SVGAGI. This CDR3 has 13 amino acids. V was cut by 2 bases and J by 8 bases, with 10 bases left in between. CDR3 loop: CASSYGRVEPQHF. CDR3 in DNA: TGTGCCAGCAGTTACGGCAGGGTTGAGCCCCAGCATTTT.

The V and J genes are TRBV19 and TRBJ1-1; 11 nucleotides agree with TRBD1. The CDR3 totals 16 residues. V lost 6 bases and J lost 1; bases outside the gene matches: 7. CDR1 and CDR2 from the germline V gene are LNHDA and SQIVND (reference sequence). The CDR3 is CASRQGQGESNTEAFF. The CDR3 nucleotides are TGTGCCAGTAGACAGGGACAGGGGGAATCGAACACTGAAGCTTTCTTT. Supplemented by reference TRBV19 and TRBJ1-1, the full variable domain reads DGGITQSPKYLFRKEGQNVTLSCEQNLNHDAMYWYRQDPGQGLRLIYYSQIVNDFQKGDIAEGYSVSREKKESFPLTVTSAQKNPTAFYLCASRQGQGESNTEAFFGQGTRLTVV.

DNA of the CDR3: TGCGCCAGCAGCCAACCTAGCGGGGGGCGCACCGGGGAGCTGTTTTTT. This encodes CASSQPSGGRTGELFF. The V call is TRBV4-3, the J call TRBJ2-2, with 11 bases fitting TRBD2. The CDR3 loop spans 16 amino acids. Trimming removed 2 bases from V and 4 bases from J; junction bases left unmatched: 3. CDR1 and CDR2 from the germline V gene are LGHNA and YSLEER.

The rearrangement joins TRBV4-1 to TRBJ1-2; TRBD1 matches at 10 bases. Germline trimming cut 2 bases from V and 4 bases from J; bases unmatched to any gene: 4. Germline CDR1 reads MGHRA; CDR2 reads YSYEKL. The CDR3 contains 15 residues. The CDR3 sequence: CASSQPGQGFYGYTF. As DNA, the CDR3 is TGCGCCAGCAGCCAACCGGGACAGGGGTTCTATGGCTACACCTTC.

The chain recombines TRBV5-1 with TRBJ2-2; 11 bases match TRBD2. CDR3 length: 18 residues. The ends lost 0 bases at V and 0 bases at J; junction bases unmatched: 4. Germline loops: CDR1 SGHRS, CDR2 YFSETQ. In DNA form, the CDR3 reads TGCGCCAGCAGCTTGGTGGCTAGCGGGGGGCCGAACACCGGGGAGCTGTTTTTT. Amino acids: CASSLVASGGPNTGELFF. Looking up the rest from reference TRBV5-1 and TRBJ2-2 gives the full variable domain: KAGVTQTPRYLIKTRGQQVTLSCSPISGHRSVSWYQQTPGQGLQFLFEYFSETQRNKGNFPGRFSGRQFSNSRSEMNVSTLELGDSALYLCASSLVASGGPNTGELFFGEGSRLTVL.

The genes are TRBV6-6 and TRBJ2-7; 9 positions match TRBD1. V dropped 0 bases and J dropped 7; count of bases not matched to a gene: 10. CDR1 is MNHNY and CDR2 is SVGAGI in the germline V gene (reference sequence). This CDR3 comprises 16 residues. DNA for the CDR3: TGTGCCAGCAGTTACTCACAGGGGGCCGGACGTTATGAGCAGTACTTC. The encoded protein is CASSYSQGAGRYEQYF.

V usage is TRBV2 and J usage is TRBJ2-2; possible D gene TRBD2, 6 bases. The CDR3 loop spans 14 amino acids. The germline V and J ends were trimmed by 10 bases and 4 bases, with 16 bases remaining between them. Germline V gives CDR1 SNHLY, CDR2 FYNNEI. The DNA for the CDR3 is TGTGCCACAATCGGCCCCGGGGGCACCGGGGAGCTGTTTTTT. This gives the protein CATIGPGGTGELFF. Filled out from reference TRBV2 and TRBJ2-2, the complete variable domain reads EPEVTQTPSHQVTQMGQEVILRCVPISNHLYFYWYRQILGQKVEFLVSFYNNEISEKSEIFDDQFSVERPDGSNFTLKIRSTKLEDSAMYFCATIGPGGTGELFFGEGSRLTVL.

The rearrangement joins TRBV2 to TRBJ2-7; no reliable D call. Germline V gene lookup returns CDR1 SNHLY and CDR2 FYNNEI. The CDR3 is 12 amino acids. The V end lost 4 bases, the J end lost 3 bases, and 7 bases lay between the germline ends. CDR3 sequence reads: CASSVTNYEQYF. CDR3 nucleotides: TGTGCCAGCAGTGTGACAAACTACGAGCAGTACTTC.

The V call is TRBV5-4, the J call TRBJ2-1; TRBD1 agrees at 11 bases. V was clipped by 5 bases and J by 8 bases; unmatched bases: 9. The CDR3 has 15 amino acids. Germline assignment: CDR1 SGHNT and CDR2 YYREEE (reference sequence). CDR3 in amino acids: CASSPGTGGLDEQFF. The CDR3 bases are TGTGCCAGCAGTCCCGGGACAGGGGGATTGGATGAGCAGTTCTTC.

The chain recombines TRBV28 with TRBJ2-2; 8 bases map to TRBD1. CDR1 is MDHEN, CDR2 SYDVKM, per germline. The ends lost 8 bases at V and 1 base at J; junction bases unmatched: 6. This CDR3 comprises 15 residues. The DNA for the CDR3 is TGTGCCAGCCACCGGGACAGGCGGAACACCGGGGAGCTGTTTTTT. Residues: CASHRDRRNTGELFF.

The chain carries TRBV5-1 and TRBJ2-3, with 11 bases fitting TRBD2. Germline V lookup: CDR1 SGHRS, CDR2 YFSETQ. The CDR3 runs 18 residues. V was clipped by 4 bases and J by 3 bases; unmatched bases: 13. The CDR3 loop reads CASSLAGGSPMTTDTQYF. CDR3 nucleotide sequence: TGCGCCAGCAGCCTAGCGGGGGGATCTCCGATGACTACAGATACGCAGTATTTT.

The rearrangement uses TRBV9 and TRBJ1-2; D gene ambiguous. In germline, CDR1 is SGDLS, CDR2 YYNGEE. The ends were cut back, 6 bases at V and 8 bases at J, with 14 bases in the middle. This CDR3 is 12 amino acids long. The CDR3 region is CASTTRAHGYTF. CDR3 bases: TGTGCCAGCACCACTAGGGCCCACGGCTACACCTTC.

This chain uses TRBV11-2 with TRBJ1-1; TRBD1 agrees at 9 bases. The CDR3 has 12 amino acids. The junction had 7 bases not matched to a gene; V was cut back by 9 bases and J by 8 bases. CDR1 and CDR2 from the germline V gene are SGHAT and FQNNGV. The CDR3 nucleotides read TGTGCCAGTTCGAGGACAGGGGCCGAAGCTTTCTTT. This encodes CASSRTGAEAFF.

In the case of this clone: Other nucleotide sequences in the sample specify the same CDR3. J is TRBJ2-5 and V is TRBV18, with 8 bases matching TRBD2. The CDR3 sequence is 14 residues long. The germline CDR1 and CDR2 sequences are KGHSH and LQKENI. The V gene end was trimmed by 6 bases and the J gene end by 1 base; junction bases not matched to a gene: 4. CDR3 coding DNA: TGTGCCAGCTCGCCGGGACTAGGCCAAGAGACCCAGTACTTC. Its translation: CASSPGLGQETQYF.

The rearrangement links TRBV10-2 to TRBJ1-6; tentatively, D is TRBD1 (6 bases). Germline CDR1 is WSHSY and CDR2 is SAAADI. With 2 bases removed from V and 9 bases from J, the gap between germline ends came to 17 bases. The CDR3 sequence is 16 residues long. The CDR3 loop reads CASSEGGGAKGSPLHF. The CDR3 coding sequence is TGCGCCAGCAGTGAGGGCGGGGGGGCTAAGGGTTCACCCCTCCACTTT.

The chain is built from TRBV6-5 and TRBJ1-2; D is uncertain. Germline V gene data show CDR1 as MNHEY and CDR2 as SVGAGI. This CDR3 is built from 14 residues. Deletions cut 2 bases from V and 5 bases from J, with 12 bases between. CDR3 protein: CASSYTQTTYGYTF. CDR3 nucleotide sequence: TGTGCCAGCAGTTACACACAAACGACTTATGGCTACACCTTC.